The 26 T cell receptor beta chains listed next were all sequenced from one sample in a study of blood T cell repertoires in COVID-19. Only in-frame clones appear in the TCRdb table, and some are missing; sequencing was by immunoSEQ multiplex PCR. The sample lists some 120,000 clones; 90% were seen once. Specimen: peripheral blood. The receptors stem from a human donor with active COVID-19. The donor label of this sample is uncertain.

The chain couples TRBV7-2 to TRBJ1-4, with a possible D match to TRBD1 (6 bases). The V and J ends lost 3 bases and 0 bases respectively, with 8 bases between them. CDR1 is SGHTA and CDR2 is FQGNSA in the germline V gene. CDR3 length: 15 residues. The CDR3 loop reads CASSLDSTTNEKLFF. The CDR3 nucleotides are TGTGCCAGCAGCTTGGACAGCACAACTAATGAAAAACTGTTTTTT.

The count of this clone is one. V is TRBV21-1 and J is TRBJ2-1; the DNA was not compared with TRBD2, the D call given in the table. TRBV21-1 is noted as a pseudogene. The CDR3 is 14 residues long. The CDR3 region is CASSNQRGANEQFF. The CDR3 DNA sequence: TGTGCCAGCAGCAACCAGCGGGGGGCCAATGAGCAGTTCTTC.

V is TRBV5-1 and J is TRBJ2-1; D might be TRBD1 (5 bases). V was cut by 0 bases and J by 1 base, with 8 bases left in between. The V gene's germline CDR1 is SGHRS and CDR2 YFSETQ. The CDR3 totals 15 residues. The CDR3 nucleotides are TGCGCCAGCAGCTTGGATGGGGCTTCCTACAATGAGCAGTTCTTC. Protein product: CASSLDGASYNEQFF. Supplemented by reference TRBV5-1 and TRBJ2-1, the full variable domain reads KAGVTQTPRYLIKTRGQQVTLSCSPISGHRSVSWYQQTPGQGLQFLFEYFSETQRNKGNFPGRFSGRQFSNSRSEMNVSTLELGDSALYLCASSLDGASYNEQFFGPGTRLTVL.

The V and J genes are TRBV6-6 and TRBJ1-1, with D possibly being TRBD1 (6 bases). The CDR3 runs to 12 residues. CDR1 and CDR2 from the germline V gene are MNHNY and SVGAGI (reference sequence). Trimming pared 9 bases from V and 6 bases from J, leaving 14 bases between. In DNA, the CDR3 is TGTGCCAGTTACAGGGTGGGCGCTGAAGCTTTCTTT. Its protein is CASYRVGAEAFF.

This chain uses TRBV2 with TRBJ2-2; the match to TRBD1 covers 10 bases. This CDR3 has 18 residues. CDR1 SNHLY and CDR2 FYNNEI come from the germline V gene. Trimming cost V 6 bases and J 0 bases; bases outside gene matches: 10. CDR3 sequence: CASSESRQGAANTGELFF. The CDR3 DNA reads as TGTGCCAGCAGCGAATCCCGACAGGGGGCGGCGAACACCGGGGAGCTGTTTTTT.

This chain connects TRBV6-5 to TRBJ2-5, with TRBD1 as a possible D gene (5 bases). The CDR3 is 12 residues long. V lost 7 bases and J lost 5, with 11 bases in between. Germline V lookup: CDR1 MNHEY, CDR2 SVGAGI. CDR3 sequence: CASKGLGETQYF. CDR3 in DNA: TGTGCCAGCAAGGGGCTGGGGGAGACCCAGTACTTC.

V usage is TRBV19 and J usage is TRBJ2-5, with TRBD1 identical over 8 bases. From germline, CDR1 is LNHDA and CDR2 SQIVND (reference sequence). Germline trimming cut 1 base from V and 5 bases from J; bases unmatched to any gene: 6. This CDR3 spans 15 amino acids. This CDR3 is CASSIAAGGGETQYF. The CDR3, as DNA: TGTGCCAGTAGTATAGCGGCAGGGGGCGGGGAGACCCAGTACTTC.

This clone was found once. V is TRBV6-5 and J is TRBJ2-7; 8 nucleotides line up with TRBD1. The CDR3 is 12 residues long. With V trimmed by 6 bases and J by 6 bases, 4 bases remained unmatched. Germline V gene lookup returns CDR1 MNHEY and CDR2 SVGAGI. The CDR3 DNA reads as TGTGCCAGCAGCAGGACAGGGTTCGAGCAGTACTTC. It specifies CASSRTGFEQYF.

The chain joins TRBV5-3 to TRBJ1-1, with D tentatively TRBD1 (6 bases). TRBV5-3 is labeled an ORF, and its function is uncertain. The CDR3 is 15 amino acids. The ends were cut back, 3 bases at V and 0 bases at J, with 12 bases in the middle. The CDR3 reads CARSSGQGMNTEAFF. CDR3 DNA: TGTGCCAGAAGCTCGGGGCAGGGGATGAACACTGAAGCTTTCTTT.

CDR3 loop: CASSQTRDRAANTEAFF. The CDR3 nucleotides read TGCGCCAGCAGCCAAACCCGGGACAGGGCGGCAAACACTGAAGCTTTCTTT. This chain uses TRBV4-1 with TRBJ1-1; 9 nucleotides align to TRBD1. V trimming: 2 bases; J trimming: 2 bases; junction bases outside the gene matches: 9. There are 17 residues in the CDR3. Germline CDR1 MGHRA, CDR2 YSYEKL.

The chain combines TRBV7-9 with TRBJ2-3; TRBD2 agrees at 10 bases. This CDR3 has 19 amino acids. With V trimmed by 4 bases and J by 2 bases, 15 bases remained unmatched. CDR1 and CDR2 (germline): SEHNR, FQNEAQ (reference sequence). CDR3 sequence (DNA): TGTGCCAGCAGCTCACTCGCCCGGGGAAGCGGGGGGGCCACAGATACGCAGTATTTT. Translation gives CASSSLARGSGGATDTQYF.

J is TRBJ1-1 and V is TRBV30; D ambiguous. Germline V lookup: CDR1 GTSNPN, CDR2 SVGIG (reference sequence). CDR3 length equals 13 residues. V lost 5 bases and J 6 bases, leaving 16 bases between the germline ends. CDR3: CAWAPVGRAEAFF. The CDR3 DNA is TGTGCCTGGGCCCCCGTAGGGAGGGCTGAAGCTTTCTTT.

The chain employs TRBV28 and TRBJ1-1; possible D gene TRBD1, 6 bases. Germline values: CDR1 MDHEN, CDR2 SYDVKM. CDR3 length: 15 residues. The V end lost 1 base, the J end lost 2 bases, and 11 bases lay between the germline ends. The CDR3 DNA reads TGTGCCAGCAGTTTATTCCGGACAGTTAACACTGAAGCTTTCTTT. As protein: CASSLFRTVNTEAFF.

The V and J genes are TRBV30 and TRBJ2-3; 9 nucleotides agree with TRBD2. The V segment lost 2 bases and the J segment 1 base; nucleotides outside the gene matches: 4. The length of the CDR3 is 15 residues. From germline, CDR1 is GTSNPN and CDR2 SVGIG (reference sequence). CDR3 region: CAWSLIAGGTDTQYF. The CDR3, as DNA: TGTGCCTGGAGTTTAATAGCGGGGGGCACAGATACGCAGTATTTT.

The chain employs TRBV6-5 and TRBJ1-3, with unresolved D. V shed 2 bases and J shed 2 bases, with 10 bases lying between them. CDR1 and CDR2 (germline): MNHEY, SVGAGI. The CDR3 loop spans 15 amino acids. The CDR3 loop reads CASSYRGGPGNTIYF. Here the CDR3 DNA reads TGTGCCAGCAGTTACCGAGGAGGACCTGGAAACACCATATATTTT.

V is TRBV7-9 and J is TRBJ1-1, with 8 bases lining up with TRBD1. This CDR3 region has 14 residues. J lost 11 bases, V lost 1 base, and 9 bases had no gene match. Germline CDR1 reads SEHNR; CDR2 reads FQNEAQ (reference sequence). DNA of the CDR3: TGTGCCAGCAGCTTAGTTTCGTCGACAGGGGTGGCTTTCTTT. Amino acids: CASSLVSSTGVAFF.

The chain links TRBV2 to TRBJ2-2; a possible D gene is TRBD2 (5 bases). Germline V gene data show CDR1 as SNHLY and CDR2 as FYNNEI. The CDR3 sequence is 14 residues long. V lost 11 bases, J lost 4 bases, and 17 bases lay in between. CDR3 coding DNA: TGTGCCGTGAGTCCGGAGAGGGTCACCGGGGAGCTGTTTTTT. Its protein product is CAVSPERVTGELFF.

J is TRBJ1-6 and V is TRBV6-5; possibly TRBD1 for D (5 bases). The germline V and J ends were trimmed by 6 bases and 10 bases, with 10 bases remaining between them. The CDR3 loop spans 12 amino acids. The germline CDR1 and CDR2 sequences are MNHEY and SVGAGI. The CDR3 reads CASSRQYSPLHF. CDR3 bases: TGTGCCAGCAGCCGACAGTACTCACCCCTCCACTTT.

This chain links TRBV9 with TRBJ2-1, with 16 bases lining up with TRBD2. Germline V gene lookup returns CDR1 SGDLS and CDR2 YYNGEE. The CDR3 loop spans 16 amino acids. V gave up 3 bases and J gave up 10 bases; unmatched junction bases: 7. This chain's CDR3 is CASSAVGTSGGAEQFF. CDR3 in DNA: TGTGCCAGCAGCGCTGTGGGGACTAGCGGGGGGGCGGAGCAGTTCTTC.

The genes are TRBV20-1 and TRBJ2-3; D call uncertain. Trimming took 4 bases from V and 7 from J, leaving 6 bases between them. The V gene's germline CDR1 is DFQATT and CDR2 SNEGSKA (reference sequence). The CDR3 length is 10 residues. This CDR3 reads CSAKENTQYF. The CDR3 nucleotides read TGCAGTGCTAAGGAGAATACGCAGTATTTT.

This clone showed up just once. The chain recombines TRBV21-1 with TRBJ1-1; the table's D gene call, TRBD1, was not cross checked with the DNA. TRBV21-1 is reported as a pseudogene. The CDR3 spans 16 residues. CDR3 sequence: CASSKRRLDMNTEAFF. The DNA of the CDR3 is TGTGCCAGCAGCAAACGCAGGTTGGATATGAACACTGAAGCTTTCTTT.

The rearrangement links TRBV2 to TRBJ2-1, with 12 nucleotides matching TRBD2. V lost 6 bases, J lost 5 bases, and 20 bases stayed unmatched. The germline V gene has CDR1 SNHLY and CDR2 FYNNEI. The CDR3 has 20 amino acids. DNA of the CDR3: TGTGCCAGCAGGGGGATGGACAGCCGACTAGCGGGGGAACTGAACAATGAGCAGTTCTTC. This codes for CASRGMDSRLAGELNNEQFF.

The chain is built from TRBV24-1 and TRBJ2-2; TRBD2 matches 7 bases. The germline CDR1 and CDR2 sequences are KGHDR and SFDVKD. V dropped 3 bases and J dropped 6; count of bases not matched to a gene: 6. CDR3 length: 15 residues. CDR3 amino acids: CATSDPGLGSGELFF. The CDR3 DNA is TGTGCCACCAGTGATCCCGGACTAGGGTCCGGGGAGCTGTTTTTT.

CDR3 sequence reads: CASWGQGYWTEAFF. In nucleotides, the CDR3 is TGTGCCAGCTGGGGACAGGGGTATTGGACTGAAGCTTTCTTT. The chain recombines TRBV5-6 with TRBJ1-1; TRBD1 agrees at 10 bases. The length of the CDR3 is 14 residues. In germline, CDR1 is SGHDT, CDR2 YYEEEE. The ends lost 7 bases at V and 5 bases at J; junction bases unmatched: 8.

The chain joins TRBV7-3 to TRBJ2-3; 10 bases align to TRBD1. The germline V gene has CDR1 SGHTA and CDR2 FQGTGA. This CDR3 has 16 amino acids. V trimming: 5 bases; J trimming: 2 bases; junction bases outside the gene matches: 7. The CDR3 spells CASSPGQGLTTDTQYF. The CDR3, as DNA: TGTGCCAGCAGCCCGGGACAGGGGCTTACCACAGATACGCAGTATTTT.

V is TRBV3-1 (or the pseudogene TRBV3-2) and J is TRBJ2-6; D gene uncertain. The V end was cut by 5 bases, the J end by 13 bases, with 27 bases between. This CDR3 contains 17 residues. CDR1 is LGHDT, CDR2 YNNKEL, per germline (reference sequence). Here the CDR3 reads CASSVTSTLHKVGVLTF. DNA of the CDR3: TGTGCCAGCAGCGTAACATCCACCCTTCACAAAGTCGGGGTCCTGACTTTC.